A single sample is the source of the 26 T cell receptor beta chains below, sequenced in a study of post-analysis software for immune sequencing data. General study points: Roughly five TRBV segments occurring more often in patients than controls included TRBV5-6, TRBV5-1 and TRBV20-1.

Unique molecular identifiers were present in the TCR beta cDNA libraries. Using its own MiXCR run on the PCR reads, TCRdb lists one record per CDR3 protein. The table lists some 890,000 distinct CDR3 sequences, about 57% of them singletons. Antigen specificity for these receptors is unknown. The sequencing sample was made of blood. The source is a girl aged 10-17 years with multiple sclerosis.

This clonotype was counted between two and nine times. The rearrangement joins TRBV5-1 to TRBJ2-2; D remains unclear. The CDR3 loop spans 14 amino acids. Per the germline V gene, CDR1 is SGHRS and CDR2 is YFSETQ. Trimming removed 4 bases at V and 5 bases at J, with 12 bases between. CDR3 DNA sequence: TGCGCCAGCAGCGTGACCCAAAGTACCGGGGAGCTGTTTTTT. Protein product: CASSVTQSTGELFF.

This chain uses TRBV7-9 with TRBJ2-7; D could derive from TRBD1 or TRBD2 (6 bases each). From germline, CDR1 is SEHNR and CDR2 FQNEAQ (reference sequence). Between the trimmed V and J ends, which lost 3 bases and 12 bases, there was a span of 15 bases. The CDR3 length is 12 residues. The CDR3 spells CASSLYRGDVYF. The CDR3 bases are TGTGCCAGCAGCTTGTATAGGGGGGATGTGTACTTC. The variable domain in full, with the rest retrieved from reference TRBV7-9 and TRBJ2-7, is DTGVSQNPRHKITKRGQNVTFRCDPISEHNRLYWYRQTLGQGPEFLTYFQNEAQLEKSRLLSDRFSAERPKGSFSTLEIQRTEQGDSAMYLCASSLYRGDVYFGPGTRLTVT.

The chain recombines TRBV7-6 with TRBJ2-1, with 10 bases identical to TRBD2. The CDR3 is 14 amino acids. With 6 bases clipped from V and 7 bases from J, the junction kept 6 bases outside the gene matches. Germline-derived CDR1 and CDR2 are SGHVS and FNYEAQ. Here the CDR3 DNA reads TGTGCCAGCAGAGCGGGAGGGGGGGGGAATGAGCAGTTCTTC. Its translation is CASRAGGGGNEQFF.

V usage is TRBV3-1 and J usage is TRBJ2-7, with D uncertain. The V gene's germline CDR1 is LGHDT and CDR2 YNNKEL (reference sequence). CDR3 size: 15 residues. The V end was cut by 1 base, the J end by 7 bases, with 17 bases between. The CDR3 protein is CASSQGPTSLGEQYF. CDR3 coding DNA: TGTGCCAGCAGCCAAGGACCGACTTCCCTTGGGGAGCAGTACTTC.

This clonotype came up a few times. This rearrangement joins TRBV29-1 to TRBJ2-7; 7 bases agree with TRBD2. Germline CDR1 is SQVTM and CDR2 is ANQGSEA. V was clipped by 3 bases and J by 0 bases; unmatched bases: 2. The CDR3 is 13 amino acids. CDR3 nucleotide sequence: TGCAGCGTTGACGGCGGGAGCTCCTACGAGCAGTACTTC. Translated, it gives CSVDGGSSYEQYF.

This sequence joins TRBV18 and TRBJ1-6; 11 nucleotides agree with TRBD1. The CDR3 runs to 15 residues. Germline CDR1 and CDR2: KGHSH and LQKENI. Losses at the gene ends were 3 bases for V and 10 bases for J; bases not matched to a gene: 5. The CDR3 DNA follows: TGTGCCAGCTCACCCTACGGGACAGGGGGATCACCCCTCCACTTT. Translating gives CASSPYGTGGSPLHF.

This clonotype counts as medium-sized. The chain carries TRBV6-6 and TRBJ2-7; 7 nucleotides match TRBD1. The ends lost 4 bases at V and 3 bases at J; junction bases unmatched: 6. The germline gives CDR1 MNHNY, CDR2 SVGAGI (reference sequence). The CDR3 is made up of 14 amino acids. The CDR3 DNA follows: TGTGCCAGCAGTTCGAGACAGGGTATCTACGAGCAGTACTTC. Its protein is CASSSRQGIYEQYF.

The rearrangement joins TRBV29-1 to TRBJ2-2; unclear D gene. The V end lost 4 bases, the J end lost 6 bases, and 6 bases lay between the germline ends. The CDR3 spans 11 residues. Germline lookup yields CDR1 SQVTM and CDR2 ANQGSEA. CDR3 nucleotides: TGCAGCGTTGGCGTGGCCGGGGAGCTGTTTTTT. The encoded protein is CSVGVAGELFF.

This clonotype was recorded once. The CDR3 DNA follows: TGCGCCAGCAGCTCGGAGGGCGTAGATACGCAGTATTTT. Translating gives CASSSEGVDTQYF. The chain carries TRBV5-1 and TRBJ2-3; a weak D match, TRBD2 (6 bases). The CDR3 runs 13 residues. The germline V and J ends were trimmed by 3 bases and 5 bases, with 10 bases remaining between them. Germline CDR1 is SGHRS and CDR2 is YFSETQ.

The chain combines TRBV20-1 with TRBJ2-1, with D possibly TRBD1 on 5 matching bases. Per the germline V gene, CDR1 is DFQATT and CDR2 is SNEGSKA (reference sequence). V lost 3 bases, J lost 0 bases, and 18 bases lay in between. This CDR3 is built from 17 residues. CDR3 sequence (DNA): TGCAGTGCTAGCAAGGGGCCGACGACGTACTCCTACAATGAGCAGTTCTTC. Translated, it gives CSASKGPTTYSYNEQFF.

This clonotype has more than one count but fewer than ten. The chain couples TRBV3-1 to TRBJ2-7; D gene ambiguous. V was clipped by 0 bases and J by 4 bases, with 7 bases between them. Germline CDR1 reads LGHDT; CDR2 reads YNNKEL (reference sequence). CDR3 length: 13 residues. CDR3 loop: CASSQDRRYEQYF. The CDR3 nucleotides are TGTGCCAGCAGCCAAGATCGCAGGTACGAGCAGTACTTC.

V is TRBV30 and J is TRBJ1-5, with 8 bases matching TRBD1. CDR1 is GTSNPN and CDR2 is SVGIG in the germline V gene (reference sequence). The CDR3 runs 13 residues. V trimming: 5 bases; J trimming: 3 bases; junction bases outside the gene matches: 3. As DNA, the CDR3 is TGTGCCTGGGGACAGGGAGACAATCAGCCCCAGCATTTT. This translates into CAWGQGDNQPQHF.

There are a few counts of this clonotype. The chain recombines TRBV29-1 with TRBJ2-7, with D perhaps matching TRBD2 (5 bases). The CDR3 has 13 amino acids. V was cut by 7 bases and J by 4 bases, with 17 bases left in between. Germline V gives CDR1 SQVTM, CDR2 ANQGSEA. The CDR3 bases are TGCAGCGGGGCGGGCCCAAGAGGGTACGAGCAGTACTTC. Protein product: CSGAGPRGYEQYF.

The chain couples TRBV7-9 to TRBJ2-4; weak D call: TRBD1 (6 bases). Looked up from germline, CDR1 is SEHNR and CDR2 is FQNEAQ (reference sequence). Trimming stripped 5 bases from V and 11 bases from J, with 13 bases between. There are 12 residues in the CDR3. The CDR3 nucleotides read TGTGCCAGCAGCCCGGACAGCGCCTTTCAGTACTTC. The encoded protein is CASSPDSAFQYF.

This clonotype was detected once. The chain employs TRBV5-1 and TRBJ1-4; D is perhaps TRBD1 (6 bases). The CDR3 is 15 residues long. V was trimmed by 0 bases and J by 5 bases, leaving 11 bases between them. The germline V gene encodes CDR1 SGHRS and CDR2 YFSETQ. As DNA, the CDR3 is TGCGCCAGCAGCTTGGGGGTCCAGGGGAATGAAAAACTGTTTTTT. Residues: CASSLGVQGNEKLFF.

The V and J genes are TRBV2 and TRBJ2-5; 8 bases are a match to TRBD2. The germline V gene encodes CDR1 SNHLY and CDR2 FYNNEI. J was trimmed by 4 bases and V by 6 bases; bases with no gene match: 10. The CDR3 runs 15 residues. The DNA for the CDR3 is TGTGCCAGCAGGTCCAGCGGGAGTACGGTAGAGACCCAGTACTTC. It is translated as CASRSSGSTVETQYF.

This clonotype was picked up a small number of times. The V call is TRBV20-1, the J call TRBJ2-3; D is perhaps TRBD1 (6 bases). Trimming cost V 5 bases and J 0 bases, with 21 bases left between them. This CDR3 spans 17 amino acids. Germline values: CDR1 DFQATT, CDR2 SNEGSKA (reference sequence). In nucleotides, the CDR3 is TGCAGTGCTTGGACAGAATACCAAGGGGCTAGCACAGATACGCAGTATTTT. It is translated as CSAWTEYQGASTDTQYF.

V and J are TRBV7-6 and TRBJ2-7; TRBD2 might be the D (5 bases). Germline values: CDR1 SGHVS, CDR2 FNYEAQ. The CDR3 is made up of 14 amino acids. Trimming stripped 2 bases from V and 6 bases from J, with 14 bases between. This chain's CDR3 is CASSLLGEEGEQYF. For the CDR3, the DNA is TGTGCCAGCAGCTTACTAGGAGAAGAGGGCGAGCAGTACTTC.

The rearrangement links TRBV12-3 or TRBV12-4 to TRBJ1-5; D remains ambiguous. The CDR3 is made up of 14 amino acids. The V end lost 6 bases, the J end lost 5 bases, and 14 bases lay between the germline ends. As DNA, the CDR3 is TGTGCCAGCAGCCTTCGGTATTCGGATCAGCCCCAGCATTTT. Its translation: CASSLRYSDQPQHF.

In its sample, this clonotype was seen a few times. The rearrangement uses TRBV4-1 and TRBJ2-7, with 7 bases lining up with TRBD1. The CDR3 length is 16 residues. Per the germline V gene, CDR1 is MGHRA and CDR2 is YSYEKL. V lost 2 bases to trimming and J lost 3 bases; unmatched junction nucleotides: 10. The CDR3 DNA reads TGCGCCAGCAGCCAATCTTGGACAGGCTTGTACTACGAGCAGTACTTC. It yields the protein CASSQSWTGLYYEQYF.

This rearrangement joins TRBV4-1 to TRBJ2-7; a possible D gene is TRBD2 (5 bases). Germline loops: CDR1 MGHRA, CDR2 YSYEKL. The germline V and J ends were trimmed by 0 bases and 1 base, with 10 bases remaining between them. This CDR3 contains 15 residues. The CDR3 is CASSQDEGRSYEQYF. CDR3 in DNA: TGCGCCAGCAGCCAAGATGAGGGCAGATCCTACGAGCAGTACTTC.

In this sample, this clonotype turned up a few times. V and J are TRBV12-3 or TRBV12-4 and TRBJ1-2; 8 nucleotides agree with TRBD1. The ends lost 5 bases at V and 5 bases at J; junction bases unmatched: 10. This CDR3 spans 15 amino acids. The CDR3 coding sequence is TGTGCCAGCAGTCCGTGGACAGGGAAAGGTTATGGCTACACCTTC. Translation gives CASSPWTGKGYGYTF.

The chain combines TRBV20-1 with TRBJ2-7; D perhaps matches TRBD1 (5 bases). The CDR3 runs to 13 residues. Trimming cost V 1 base and J 0 bases, with 7 bases left between them. Germline assignment: CDR1 DFQATT and CDR2 SNEGSKA (reference sequence). The CDR3 loop is CSARGQLSYEQYF. For the CDR3, the DNA is TGCAGTGCTAGAGGACAGCTCTCCTACGAGCAGTACTTC.

J is TRBJ2-6 and V is TRBV5-1, with TRBD1 matching over 10 bases. Germline V gene data show CDR1 as SGHRS and CDR2 as YFSETQ. V shed 4 bases, J shed 1 base, and the junction held 2 bases outside the gene matches. The CDR3 is 16 amino acids. CDR3 region: CASSGTGVSGANVLTF. CDR3 DNA sequence: TGCGCCAGCAGCGGGACAGGGGTATCTGGGGCCAACGTCCTGACTTTC.

The V gene is TRBV2, the J gene TRBJ2-4; D may be TRBD1 or TRBD2 (5 bases each). The CDR3 is made up of 13 amino acids. Germline V gene sequence: CDR1 SNHLY, CDR2 FYNNEI. V lost 3 bases and J lost 13, with 16 bases in between. CDR3 loop: CASSEGPPAAQYF. In DNA form, the CDR3 reads TGTGCCAGCAGTGAGGGACCGCCGGCGGCCCAGTACTTC.

This clonotype has only one observation. The chain links TRBV10-3 to TRBJ1-5; the D gene is possibly TRBD1 (5 bases). The CDR3 is 13 amino acids. Germline V CDR1 and CDR2: ENHRY, SYGVKD. Deletions cut 10 bases from V and 5 bases from J, with 15 bases between. The chain's CDR3 is CATNSDRYQPQHF. CDR3 coding DNA: TGTGCCACCAACTCTGACAGATATCAGCCCCAGCATTTT.